This T cell receptor beta chain originates from a study of breast tumors, draining lymph nodes, adjacent tissues. There are many counts of this clonotype. As yet, its antigen is unknown. Samples came from axillary lymph nodes draining the breast cancer. One entry per CDR3 protein results from TCRdb running MiXCR on the multiplex PCR reads. The table shows about 140,000 distinct CDR3 sequences, with less than 35% occurring only once. Study-wide results and caveats: The lymph node origin of tumor T cells was framed as consistent with a hypothesis, not demonstrated. Luminal-like breast cancer showed significantly higher tumor–nontumor repertoire similarity than basal-like. Data fit most tumor T cells coming from lymph node, expanding in tumor. Tumor repertoires ranked between lymph nodes and nontumor tissue in diversity, with V and J gene preferences.

The source is a female donor with breast cancer. Some clones in this sample may be carry-over from other donors' samples. Sequences were obtained from axillary lymph node tissue.

The CDR3: CASSLTGTGNTIYF. The CDR3 nucleotides are TGTGCCAGCAGTTTAACCGGGACTGGAAACACCATATATTTT. The V and J genes are TRBV27 and TRBJ1-3, with D hard to call. V lost 2 bases, J lost 2 bases, and 7 bases lay in between. The CDR3 consists of 14 residues. Germline V gives CDR1 MNHEY, CDR2 SMNVEV (reference sequence).